Sequencing of this TCR beta chain was carried out in a study of shared clonotypes between healthy human individuals. Naive CD4+ cells were CD45RA-selected; the remaining cells were memory. This CDR3 spans 13 amino acids. Trimming took 2 bases from V and 3 from J, leaving 8 bases between them. Germline assignment: CDR1 SGHAT and CDR2 FQDESV (reference sequence). Study-level findings and limits: It was the few donors that limited the genetic and exposure-history diversity represented. Relative to memory subsets, naive subsets generally showed larger estimated richness.

With regard to this clone: Its antigen is not known.

Clones were sequenced by immunoSEQ multiplex PCR, and TCRdb holds only the in-frame ones, with some missing. The table includes about 1.1 million clones, 60% to 85% detected once. This clonotype was obtained from a man between 18 and 35 years old in good health. Some clones in this sample may be carry-over from other donors' samples. Sequenced sample: memory CD4+ T cells from PBMCs. Subset here: CD45RA-negative fraction. This sequence joins TRBV11-1 and TRBJ2-7; D uncertain. The CDR3 sequence: CASSLRFSYEQYF. For the CDR3, the DNA is TGTGCCAGCAGCTTACGATTTAGCTACGAGCAGTACTTC.